The 5 T cell receptor beta chains in this list originate from one sample, sequenced in a study of blood T cell repertoires in COVID-19. Repertoires were generated with immunoSEQ multiplex PCR, while TCRdb's copy carries only in-frame clones and drops some. Of around 200,000 clones listed, 85% to 90% are singletons. The sample was peripheral blood. These receptors were obtained from a woman aged 50 to 60 with acute or convalescent COVID-19.

This clone was detected only once. This chain connects TRBV6-5 to TRBJ2-6; D perhaps matches TRBD1 (5 bases). The CDR3 extends over 11 amino acids. With 6 bases removed from V and 10 bases from J, the gap between germline ends came to 7 bases. CDR1 is MNHEY and CDR2 is SVGAGI in the germline V gene. CDR3 nucleotide sequence: TGTGCCAGCAGCCGACAGAACGTCCTGACTTTC. Residues: CASSRQNVLTF.

The chain recombines TRBV7-2 with TRBJ2-5; maybe TRBD2 (6 bases). V lost 2 bases and J lost 5, with 18 bases in between. Germline CDR1 is SGHTA and CDR2 is FQGNSA. This CDR3 comprises 16 residues. The DNA of the CDR3 is TGTGCCAGCAGCTTAATGGGGACCCCGGAGGGCGAGACCCAGTACTTC. Translating gives CASSLMGTPEGETQYF.

This clone was observed once. The genes are TRBV7-9 and TRBJ1-2; D is unclear. Per the germline V gene, CDR1 is SEHNR and CDR2 is FQNEAQ (reference sequence). Trimming removed 2 bases from V and 4 bases from J, with 8 bases in between. This CDR3 has 13 residues. As DNA, the CDR3 is TGTGCCAGCAGCTTACTGGGGAGCTATGGCTACACCTTC. It is translated as CASSLLGSYGYTF.

The V call is TRBV6-2 or TRBV6-3, the J call TRBJ2-1, with D possibly being TRBD2 (6 bases). This CDR3 spans 13 amino acids. Per the germline V gene, CDR1 is MNHEY and CDR2 is SVGEGT. Deletions cut 4 bases from V and 6 bases from J, with 10 bases between. In DNA form, the CDR3 reads TGTGCCAGCAGTTGGGGACTTAGCAATGAGCAGTTCTTC. It yields the protein CASSWGLSNEQFF.

The CDR3 protein is CASSPESGSNQPQHF. Here the CDR3 DNA reads TGTGCCAGCAGCCCCGAGTCAGGTAGCAATCAGCCCCAGCATTTT. The J gene is TRBJ1-5, the V gene TRBV7-2; no clear D gene. Deletions cut 5 bases from V and 0 bases from J, with 11 bases between. Per germline, CDR1 SGHTA and CDR2 FQGNSA. This CDR3 comprises 15 residues.